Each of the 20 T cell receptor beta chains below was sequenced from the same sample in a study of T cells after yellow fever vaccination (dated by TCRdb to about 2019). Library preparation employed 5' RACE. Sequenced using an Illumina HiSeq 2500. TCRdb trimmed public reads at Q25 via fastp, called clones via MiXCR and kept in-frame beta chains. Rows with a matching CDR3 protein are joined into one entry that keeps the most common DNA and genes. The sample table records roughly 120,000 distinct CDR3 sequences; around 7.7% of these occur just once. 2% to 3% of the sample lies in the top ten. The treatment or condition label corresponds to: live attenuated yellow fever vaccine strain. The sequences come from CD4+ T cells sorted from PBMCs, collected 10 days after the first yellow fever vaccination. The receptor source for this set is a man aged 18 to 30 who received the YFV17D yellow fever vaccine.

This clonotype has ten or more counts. The CDR3 reads CASSFRTGKEEQFF. The DNA of the CDR3 is TGTGCCAGCAGTTTTAGGACGGGAAAGGAGGAGCAGTTCTTC. The chain joins TRBV12-3 or TRBV12-4 to TRBJ2-1, with D perhaps TRBD2 (5 bases). The CDR3 runs 14 residues. V was cut by 3 bases and J by 10 bases, with 16 bases left in between.

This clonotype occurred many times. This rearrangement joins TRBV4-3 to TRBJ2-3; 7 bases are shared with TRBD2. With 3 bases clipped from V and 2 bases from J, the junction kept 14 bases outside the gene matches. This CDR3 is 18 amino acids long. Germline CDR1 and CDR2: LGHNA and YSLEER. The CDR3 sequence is CASSHPTREDSVTDTQYF. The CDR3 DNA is TGCGCCAGCAGCCACCCTACACGGGAGGATTCCGTCACAGATACGCAGTATTTT.

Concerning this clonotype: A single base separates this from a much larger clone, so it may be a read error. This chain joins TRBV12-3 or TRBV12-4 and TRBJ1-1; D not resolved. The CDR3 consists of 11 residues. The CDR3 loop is CTSSSYLGAFF. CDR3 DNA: TGTACCAGCAGCAGTTATCTGGGAGCTTTCTTT.

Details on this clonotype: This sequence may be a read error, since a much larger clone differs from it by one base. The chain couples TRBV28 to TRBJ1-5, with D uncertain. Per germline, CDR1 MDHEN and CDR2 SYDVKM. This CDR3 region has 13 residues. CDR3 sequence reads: CASRAPSNQPHHF. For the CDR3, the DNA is TGTGCCAGCAGGGCACCTAGCAATCAGCCCCACCATTTT.

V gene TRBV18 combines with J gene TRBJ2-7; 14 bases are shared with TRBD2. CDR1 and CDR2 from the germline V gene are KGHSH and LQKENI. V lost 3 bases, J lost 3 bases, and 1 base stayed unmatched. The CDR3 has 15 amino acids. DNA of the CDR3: TGTGCCAGCTCACCGACTAGCGGGGGGGTCTACGAGCAGTACGTC. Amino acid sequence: CASSPTSGGVYEQYV.

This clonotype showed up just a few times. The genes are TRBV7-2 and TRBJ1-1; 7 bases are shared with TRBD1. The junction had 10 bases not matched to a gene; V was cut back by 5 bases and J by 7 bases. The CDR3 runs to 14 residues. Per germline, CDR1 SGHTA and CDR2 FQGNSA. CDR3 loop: CASSPSTGRGEAFF. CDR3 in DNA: TGTGCCAGCAGCCCGTCGACAGGGAGGGGTGAAGCTTTCTTT.

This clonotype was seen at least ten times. This CDR3 reads CASSLKPGGAGDTQYF. Here the CDR3 DNA reads TGTGCCAGCAGCTTGAAGCCCGGGGGGGCCGGAGATACGCAGTATTTT. The genes are TRBV5-6 and TRBJ2-3; 8 bases match TRBD2. CDR1 SGHDT and CDR2 YYEEEE come from the germline V gene. This CDR3 has 16 residues. With 1 base clipped from V and 5 bases from J, the junction kept 9 bases outside the gene matches.

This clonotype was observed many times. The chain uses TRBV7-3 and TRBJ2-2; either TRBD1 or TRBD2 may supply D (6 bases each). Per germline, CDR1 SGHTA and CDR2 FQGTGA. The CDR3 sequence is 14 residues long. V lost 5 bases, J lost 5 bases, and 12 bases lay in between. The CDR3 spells CASSPGASTGELFF. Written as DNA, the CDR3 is TGTGCCAGCAGCCCGGGGGCTTCGACCGGGGAGCTGTTTTTT.

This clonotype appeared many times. The DNA of the CDR3 is TGCGCCAGCAGCTTGCGGGGGGGCGAAAACATTCAGTACTTC. It codes for CASSLRGGENIQYF. V gene TRBV5-1 combines with J gene TRBJ2-4, with 8 bases matching TRBD2. The germline gives CDR1 SGHRS, CDR2 YFSETQ. The V gene end was trimmed by 1 base and the J gene end by 5 bases; junction bases not matched to a gene: 2. This CDR3 is 14 amino acids long.

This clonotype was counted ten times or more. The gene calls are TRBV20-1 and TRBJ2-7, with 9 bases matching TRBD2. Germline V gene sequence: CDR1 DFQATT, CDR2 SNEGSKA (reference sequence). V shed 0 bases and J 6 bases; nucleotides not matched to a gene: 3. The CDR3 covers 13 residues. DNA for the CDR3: TGCAGTGCTAGAGATCCGACTAGCGGCGAGCAGTACGTC. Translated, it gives CSARDPTSGEQYV.

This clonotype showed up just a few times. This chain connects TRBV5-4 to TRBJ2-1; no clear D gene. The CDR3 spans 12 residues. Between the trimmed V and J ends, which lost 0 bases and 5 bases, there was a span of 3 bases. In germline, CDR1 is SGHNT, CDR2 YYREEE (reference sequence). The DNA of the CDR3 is TGTGCCAGCAGCTTGGAGGACAATGAGCAGTTCTTC. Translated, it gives CASSLEDNEQFF.

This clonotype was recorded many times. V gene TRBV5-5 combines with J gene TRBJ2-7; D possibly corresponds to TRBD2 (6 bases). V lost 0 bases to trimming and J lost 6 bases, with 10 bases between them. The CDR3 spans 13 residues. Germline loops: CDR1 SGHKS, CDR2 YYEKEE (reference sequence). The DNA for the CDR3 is TGTGCCAGCAGCTTGGGGGACTCTAGCGAGCAGTACTTC. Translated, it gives CASSLGDSSEQYF.

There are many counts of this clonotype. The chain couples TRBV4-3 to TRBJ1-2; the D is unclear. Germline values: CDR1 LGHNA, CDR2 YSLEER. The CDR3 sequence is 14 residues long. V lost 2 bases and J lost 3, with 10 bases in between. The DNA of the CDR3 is TGCGCCAGCAGCCAATACAGAGCTGACTATGGCTACACCTTC. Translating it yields CASSQYRADYGYTF.

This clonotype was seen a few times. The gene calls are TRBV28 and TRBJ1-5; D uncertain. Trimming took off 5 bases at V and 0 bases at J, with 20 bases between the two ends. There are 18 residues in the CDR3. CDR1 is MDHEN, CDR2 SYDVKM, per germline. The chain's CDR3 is CASSQQLGFWGSNQPQHF. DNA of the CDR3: TGTGCCAGCAGTCAACAACTAGGGTTCTGGGGTAGCAATCAGCCCCAGCATTTT.

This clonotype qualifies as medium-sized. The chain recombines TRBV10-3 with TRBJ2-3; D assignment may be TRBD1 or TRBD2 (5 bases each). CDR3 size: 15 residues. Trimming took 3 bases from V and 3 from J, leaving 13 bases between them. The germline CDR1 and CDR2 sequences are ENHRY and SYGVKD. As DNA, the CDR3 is TGTGCCATCAGTGACCCCGGGACCCGAACAGATACGCAGTATTTT. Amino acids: CAISDPGTRTDTQYF.

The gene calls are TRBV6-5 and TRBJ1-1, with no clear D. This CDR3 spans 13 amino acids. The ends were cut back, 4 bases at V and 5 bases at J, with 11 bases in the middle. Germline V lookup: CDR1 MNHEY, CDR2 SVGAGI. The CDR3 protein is CASSSVTRTEAFF. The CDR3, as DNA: TGTGCCAGCAGTTCCGTCACGAGAACTGAAGCTTTCTTT.

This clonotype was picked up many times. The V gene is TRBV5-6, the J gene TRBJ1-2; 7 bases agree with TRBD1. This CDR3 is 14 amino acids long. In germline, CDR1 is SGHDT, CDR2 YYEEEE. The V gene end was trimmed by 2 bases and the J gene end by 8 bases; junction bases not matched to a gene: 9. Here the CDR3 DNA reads TGTGCCAGCAGCTTAACCGACAGGGCTGCGGGCTACACCTTC. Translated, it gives CASSLTDRAAGYTF. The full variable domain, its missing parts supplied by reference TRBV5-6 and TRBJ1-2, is DAGVTQSPTHLIKTRGQQVTLRCSPKSGHDTVSWYQQALGQGPQFIFQYYEEEERQRGNFPDRFSGHQFPNYSSELNVNALLLGDSALYLCASSLTDRAAGYTFGSGTRLTVV.

The CDR3 coding sequence is TGTGCCACCAGTCCCACTCGGACACGGTACCATGAGCAGTTCTTC. Translation: CATSPTRTRYHEQFF. This sequence joins TRBV3-1 and TRBJ2-1; D is perhaps TRBD1 (5 bases). Trimming took 10 bases from V and 8 from J, leaving 24 bases between them. The CDR3 extends over 15 amino acids. CDR1 and CDR2 from the germline V gene are LGHDT and YNNKEL (reference sequence).

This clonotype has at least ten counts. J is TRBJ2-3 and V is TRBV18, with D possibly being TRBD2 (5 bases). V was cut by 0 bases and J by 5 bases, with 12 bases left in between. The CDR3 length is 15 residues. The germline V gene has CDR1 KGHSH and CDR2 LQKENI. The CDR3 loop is CASSPPAVARDTQYF. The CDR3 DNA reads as TGTGCCAGCTCACCACCCGCAGTAGCGAGAGATACGCAGTATTTT.

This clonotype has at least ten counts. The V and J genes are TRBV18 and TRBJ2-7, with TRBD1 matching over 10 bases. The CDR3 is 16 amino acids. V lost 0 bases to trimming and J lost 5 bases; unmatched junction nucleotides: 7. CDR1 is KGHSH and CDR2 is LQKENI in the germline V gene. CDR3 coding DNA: TGTGCCAGCTCACCACCTGGGGGGACAGGGGTGAACGAGCAGTACGTC. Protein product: CASSPPGGTGVNEQYV.